What follows are 15 T cell receptor beta chains derived from one specimen sequenced in a study of blood T cell repertoires in COVID-19 (dated by TCRdb to 2018 to 2021). Library preparation used the immunoSEQ multiplex PCR assay. As stored in TCRdb, this immuneACCESS dataset retains in-frame rearrangements with V and J assigned. A fraction of the clones does not appear; measured against another copy, unresolved V genes explain less than half of the discrepancy, and the remainder lacks a known reason. In this sample the table shows tens of thousands of clones, approximately 90% of which occur a single time. The leading ten clones occupy 3% to 4% of the sample. Sequenced sample: peripheral blood. These receptors all come from a man between 60 and 70 years old with acute or convalescent COVID-19.

There are a few counts of this clone. This chain connects TRBV7-2 to TRBJ2-1; a possible D gene is TRBD1 (7 bases). Trimming left V 6 bases short and J 7 bases short, with 16 bases between. CDR3 length: 14 amino acids. The germline gives CDR1 SGHTA, CDR2 FQGNSA. The CDR3 loop is CASSQGGVGNEQFF. The DNA of the CDR3 is TGTGCCAGCAGTCAGGGGGGAGTGGGGAATGAGCAGTTCTTC.

The rearrangement joins TRBV5-6 to TRBJ2-7, with 11 bases aligning to TRBD1. This CDR3 contains 15 residues. In germline, CDR1 is SGHDT, CDR2 YYEEEE. The trim removed 3 bases at V and 2 bases at J, leaving 4 bases unmatched. The CDR3 spells CASSWGTGGTYEQYF. The CDR3 DNA is TGTGCCAGCAGCTGGGGGACAGGGGGGACCTACGAGCAGTACTTC.

This clone was counted only a few times. The chain combines TRBV6-1 with TRBJ1-1; no reliable D call. Per germline, CDR1 MNHNS and CDR2 SASEGT. V lost 0 bases, J lost 1 base, and 6 bases lay in between. The length of the CDR3 is 14 residues. The CDR3 coding sequence is TGTGCCAGCAGTGAAGCCACACAGAACACTGAAGCTTTCTTT. Amino acid sequence: CASSEATQNTEAFF.

This chain links TRBV7-9 with TRBJ1-2, with 10 bases that match TRBD1. The germline V gene has CDR1 SEHNR and CDR2 FQNEAQ (reference sequence). V trimming: 1 base; J trimming: 4 bases; junction bases outside the gene matches: 3. The CDR3 sequence is 15 residues long. The CDR3 spells CASSLGGQGIYGYTF. CDR3 nucleotide sequence: TGTGCCAGCAGCTTAGGGGGACAGGGGATCTATGGCTACACCTTC.

The gene calls are TRBV3-1 (or the pseudogene TRBV3-2) and TRBJ2-7; D perhaps matches TRBD2 (5 bases). CDR1 is LGHDT, CDR2 YNNKEL, per germline (reference sequence). V lost 3 bases, J lost 6 bases, and 12 bases lay in between. The CDR3 is 13 amino acids. The CDR3 nucleotides are TGTGCCAGCAGCCAGTCGGAGGCGGGCGAGCAGTACTTC. Its translation: CASSQSEAGEQYF.

The genes are TRBV5-1 and TRBJ2-3; possibly TRBD2 for D (5 bases). V was cut by 1 base and J by 2 bases, with 8 bases left in between. The CDR3 is 14 residues long. Germline V CDR1 and CDR2: SGHRS, YFSETQ. The CDR3 bases are TGCGCCAGCAGCTTGAGGAGGTCCACAGATACGCAGTATTTT. It encodes CASSLRRSTDTQYF.

The chain links TRBV28 to TRBJ2-1, with 7 bases identical to TRBD2. This CDR3 contains 15 residues. Germline V gene sequence: CDR1 MDHEN, CDR2 SYDVKM. V was clipped by 10 bases and J by 4 bases; unmatched bases: 13. The CDR3 is CATDPLSGEYNEQFF. The DNA for the CDR3 is TGTGCCACCGACCCCTTAAGCGGGGAATACAATGAGCAGTTCTTC.

CDR3 protein: CASIPGGVSDEQYF. Written as DNA, the CDR3 is TGCGCCAGCATCCCGGGAGGGGTGAGCGACGAGCAGTACTTC. The chain uses TRBV5-1 and TRBJ2-7; 8 bases are shared with TRBD2. Germline lookup yields CDR1 SGHRS and CDR2 YFSETQ. This CDR3 is built from 14 residues. J gave up 5 bases and V 6 bases, and 10 bases lay outside the gene matches.

J is TRBJ1-5 and V is TRBV6-5, with 7 nucleotides matching TRBD1. The CDR3 contains 15 residues. Germline CDR1 is MNHEY and CDR2 is SVGAGI. The V segment lost 6 bases and the J segment 6 bases; nucleotides outside the gene matches: 11. This chain's CDR3 is CASSATGLGVQPQHF. CDR3 nucleotides: TGTGCCAGCAGCGCGACAGGGCTTGGTGTTCAGCCCCAGCATTTT.

V usage is TRBV7-2 and J usage is TRBJ2-2, with 8 bases fitting TRBD2. This CDR3 has 14 residues. Germline CDR1 reads SGHTA; CDR2 reads FQGNSA. The V and J ends lost 5 bases and 5 bases, in that order; junction bases with no gene match: 4. For the CDR3, the DNA is TGTGCCAGCAGCCGGACTAGCTTAACCGGGGAGCTGTTTTTT. Protein: CASSRTSLTGELFF.

The chain couples TRBV4-2 to TRBJ2-1; a weak D match, TRBD2 (6 bases). V was pared by 3 bases and J by 6 bases, with 33 bases between. The CDR3 has 21 amino acids. CDR1 and CDR2 (germline): LGHNA, YNFKEQ. Here the CDR3 reads CASSQFLPTSVGVFLGNEQFF. CDR3 DNA sequence: TGTGCCAGCAGCCAGTTTCTTCCGACTAGTGTTGGGGTTTTCTTGGGCAATGAGCAGTTCTTC.

Only one count was recorded for this clone. V is TRBV27 and J is TRBJ2-3; either TRBD1 or TRBD2 may fit D (9 bases each). Trimming cost V 3 bases and J 1 base, with 20 bases left between them. The CDR3 has 18 residues. Germline CDR1 reads MNHEY; CDR2 reads SMNVEV (reference sequence). The CDR3 nucleotides are TGTGCCAGCAGTTTGGGACAGGGATTAGCGGGGGGCACAGATACGCAGTATTTT. This encodes CASSLGQGLAGGTDTQYF.

This chain links TRBV7-9 with TRBJ1-3; D is unresolved. Trimming shortened V by 0 bases and J by 4 bases, and 16 bases separated the two germline ends. The CDR3 runs to 17 residues. The germline CDR1 and CDR2 sequences are SEHNR and FQNEAQ (reference sequence). This chain's CDR3 is CASSLAYLEGAGNTIYF. DNA for the CDR3: TGTGCCAGCAGCTTAGCGTATTTGGAGGGAGCGGGAAACACCATATATTTT.

The rearrangement uses TRBV29-1 and TRBJ1-2; D remains unclear. The germline V gene has CDR1 SQVTM and CDR2 ANQGSEA. The CDR3 length is 13 residues. V shed 4 bases and J shed 3 bases, with 12 bases lying between them. The CDR3: CSVGSSGYYGYTF. CDR3 nucleotide sequence: TGCAGCGTTGGGAGCTCCGGCTACTATGGCTACACCTTC.

The gene calls are TRBV5-1 and TRBJ1-3; D is uncertain. Germline CDR1 SGHRS, CDR2 YFSETQ. V lost 3 bases to trimming and J lost 0 bases, with 7 bases between them. The CDR3 spans 14 residues. CDR3 loop: CASSSDFSGNTIYF. Written as DNA, the CDR3 is TGCGCCAGCAGCTCCGACTTCTCTGGAAACACCATATATTTT.